Detailed here is one T cell receptor beta chain. As yet, its antigen is unknown. Germline V gene lookup returns CDR1 SGHRS and CDR2 YFSETQ. The ends were cut back, 1 base at V and 1 base at J, with 11 bases in the middle. CDR3 length: 16 residues. The sample originates from a study of cytomegalovirus exposure and HLA in healthy donors. General study results and limits: Other equally common chains were less clonally expanded than HLA-associated TCR beta chains, a later analysis showed. According to an earlier analysis, most TCR beta V segments yielded productive rearrangements about 90% or about 30% of the time.

Primers: 60 Vbeta forward and 13 Jbeta reverse. Produced via immunoSEQ multiplex PCR; TCRdb's table is partial and in-frame only. The data contain some 48,000 clones, around three quarters of them singletons. Sequencing was performed on PBMCs. This receptor was obtained from a man under 40 in good health and CMV-seropositive. The chain carries TRBV5-1 and TRBJ2-2; tentative D call: TRBD1 (6 bases). CDR3 protein: CASSLIGGVNTGELFF. As DNA, the CDR3 is TGCGCCAGCAGCTTGATTGGGGGCGTGAACACCGGGGAGCTGTTTTTT. Full variable domain (outside the CDR3, taken from reference TRBV5-1 and TRBJ2-2): KAGVTQTPRYLIKTRGQQVTLSCSPISGHRSVSWYQQTPGQGLQFLFEYFSETQRNKGNFPGRFSGRQFSNSRSEMNVSTLELGDSALYLCASSLIGGVNTGELFFGEGSRLTVL.